These 17 T cell receptor beta chains share one sample of origin, sequenced in a study of T cells in Graves' hyperthyroidism and ophthalmopathy. RNA transcripts provided the source from which TCR beta CDR3 regions were amplified. TCR CDR3 regions were first amplified by RT-PCR with HTBI primers. TCRdb reanalysed the multiplex PCR reads using MiXCR and keeps one entry per CDR3 protein. The table has 600,000 to 650,000 distinct CDR3 sequences, 15% to 20% seen once. The sequenced sample was blood. Every receptor here comes from a woman aged 25-40 years with Graves' hyperthyroidism.

This clonotype has only a few counts. The chain combines TRBV20-1 with TRBJ2-7; 8 bases map to TRBD2. Trimming at V came to 6 bases and at J to 6 bases, leaving 16 bases not matched to a gene. CDR3 length: 15 amino acids. From germline, CDR1 is DFQATT and CDR2 SNEGSKA (reference sequence). The CDR3 DNA is TGCAGTGCCCGAAAAGTCCCGGGACTAGTCCGCGAGCAGTACTTC. This sequence encodes CSARKVPGLVREQYF.

There are many counts of this clonotype. The DNA for the CDR3 is TGTGCCAGCAGGGGGACAGGGGGCGGTCAGCCCCAGCATTTT. This gives the protein CASRGTGGGQPQHF. The gene calls are TRBV2 and TRBJ1-5; 12 bases map to TRBD1. The CDR3 spans 14 residues. J lost 6 bases, V lost 6 bases, and 3 bases had no gene match. Germline CDR1 SNHLY, CDR2 FYNNEI.

This chain joins TRBV20-1 and TRBJ2-5; the match to TRBD2 covers 9 bases. The V segment lost 5 bases and the J segment 5 bases; nucleotides outside the gene matches: 3. This CDR3 is 12 amino acids long. The germline CDR1 and CDR2 sequences are DFQATT and SNEGSKA (reference sequence). CDR3 sequence (DNA): TGCAGTGCTTGGCGGGAGGGGGAGACCCAGTACTTC. Residues: CSAWREGETQYF.

This clonotype has a count of ten or more. This chain uses TRBV11-2 with TRBJ1-5; weak D call: TRBD1 (6 bases). Between the trimmed V and J ends, which lost 5 bases and 7 bases, there was a span of 18 bases. Germline CDR1 is SGHAT and CDR2 is FQNNGV. This CDR3 is 15 amino acids long. CDR3: CASSHWGAAAQPQHF. As DNA, the CDR3 is TGTGCCAGCAGCCATTGGGGGGCGGCCGCGCAGCCCCAGCATTTT.

Here the CDR3 DNA reads TGTGCCAGCAGTAAGACTAGCGGGAGGGCCGAAGAGCAGTACTTC. Encoded protein: CASSKTSGRAEEQYF. V gene TRBV6-1 combines with J gene TRBJ2-7; 14 nucleotides match TRBD2. J lost 7 bases, V lost 5 bases, and 7 bases had no gene match. The CDR3 totals 15 residues. Germline CDR1 reads MNHNS; CDR2 reads SASEGT.

As to this clonotype: The CDR3 does not end in the conserved phenylalanine or tryptophan, so this is likely a read error. The chain employs TRBV6-2 or TRBV6-3 and TRBJ1-1; D unclear. The CDR3 loop spans 16 amino acids. Germline V gene lookup returns CDR1 MNHEY and CDR2 SVGEGT. The ends were cut back, 2 bases at V and 1 base at J, with 14 bases in the middle. CDR3 bases: TGTGCCAGCAGTTACCGACGCGGGCAACCGAACACTGAAGCTTTCCTT. It yields the protein CASSYRRGQPNTEAFL.

The chain carries TRBV25-1 and TRBJ2-7; D not resolved. The CDR3 contains 13 residues. Trimming took 4 bases from V and 0 from J, leaving 7 bases between them. Germline CDR1 reads MGHDK; CDR2 reads SYGVNS. The DNA of the CDR3 is TGTGCCAGCAGTGGGCCCACCTCCTACGAGCAGTACTTC. It translates to CASSGPTSYEQYF.

This clonotype has more than one count but fewer than ten. V usage is TRBV7-8 and J usage is TRBJ2-1, with 9 bases that match TRBD2. In germline, CDR1 is SGHVS, CDR2 FQNEAQ. V was pared by 2 bases and J by 4 bases, with 6 bases of the junction left unmatched. The CDR3 has 16 residues. The CDR3 here is CASSLLVAGVYNEQFF. The CDR3 DNA is TGTGCCAGCAGCTTACTGGTAGCGGGGGTATACAATGAGCAGTTCTTC.

Comments on this clonotype: One base away lies a much larger clone, so this may be a sequencing read error. The chain recombines TRBV11-2 with TRBJ2-3; D is unclear. The CDR3 loop spans 15 amino acids. Trimming took 3 bases from V and 0 from J, leaving 10 bases between them. Germline V gene lookup returns CDR1 SGHAT and CDR2 FQNNGV. CDR3 nucleotide sequence: TGTGCCAGCAGCTTGAAGAGTCGTAGCACAGATACGCAGTATTTT. Translated, it gives CASSLKSRSTDTQYF.

The sample holds many counts of this clonotype. This chain uses TRBV28 with TRBJ2-1; 10 bases match TRBD2. The germline V gene has CDR1 MDHEN and CDR2 SYDVKM. CDR3 size: 16 residues. V lost 5 bases to trimming and J lost 9 bases; unmatched junction nucleotides: 13. CDR3 amino acids: CASSLGAGGQLGEQFF. In nucleotides, the CDR3 is TGTGCCAGCAGTCTAGGAGCGGGAGGGCAGTTAGGTGAGCAGTTCTTC.

This sequence joins TRBV4-3 and TRBJ2-5; 7 nucleotides match TRBD2. The CDR3 is 18 amino acids. Losses at the gene ends were 0 bases for V and 5 bases for J; bases not matched to a gene: 15. Germline V gene data show CDR1 as LGHNA and CDR2 as YSLEER. DNA of the CDR3: TGCGCCAGCAGCCAAGATCGGGGCGGGGAGGGACCCAGGGAGACCCAGTACTTC. Encoded protein: CASSQDRGGEGPRETQYF.

This clonotype was found many times. The rearrangement joins TRBV28 to TRBJ2-5, with TRBD1 identical over 7 bases. The germline V gene encodes CDR1 MDHEN and CDR2 SYDVKM. This CDR3 comprises 16 residues. V trimming: 11 bases; J trimming: 4 bases; junction bases outside the gene matches: 19. The CDR3 nucleotides read TGTGCCGGCCGACGGGCCTCGAGGGGACAGCCAGAGACCCAGTACTTC. Translated: CAGRRASRGQPETQYF.

This clonotype was seen at least ten times. This sequence joins TRBV12-3 or TRBV12-4 and TRBJ2-1; 7 bases are a match to TRBD2. J was trimmed by 6 bases and V by 4 bases; bases with no gene match: 12. The CDR3 spans 16 residues. The CDR3 spells CASSWGAGTFANEQFF. Here the CDR3 DNA reads TGTGCCAGCAGTTGGGGAGCGGGAACCTTCGCCAATGAGCAGTTCTTC.

This clonotype was picked up many times. The rearrangement links TRBV6-1 to TRBJ1-1; possible D gene TRBD1, 6 bases. V was shortened by 0 bases and J by 3 bases, with 11 bases between the two germline ends. The CDR3 is 15 residues long. The germline V gene has CDR1 MNHNS and CDR2 SASEGT. DNA of the CDR3: TGTGCCAGCAGTGAAGCGCGCAGGGGCGACACTGAAGCTTTCTTT. Translating it yields CASSEARRGDTEAFF.

This clonotype was recorded at least ten times. The chain joins TRBV28 to TRBJ1-5; D gene unclear. This CDR3 spans 13 amino acids. CDR1 MDHEN and CDR2 SYDVKM come from the germline V gene. Trimming removed 6 bases from V and 8 bases from J, with 14 bases in between. CDR3 sequence reads: CASRTETREPQHF. The CDR3 coding sequence is TGTGCCAGCAGAACCGAGACCCGGGAGCCCCAGCATTTT.

The table lists this clonotype with many counts. The genes are TRBV2 and TRBJ1-2; D might be TRBD1 (6 bases). Germline loops: CDR1 SNHLY, CDR2 FYNNEI. The ends were cut back, 6 bases at V and 4 bases at J, with 15 bases in the middle. CDR3 size: 14 residues. This CDR3 is CASRKDQGIYGYTF. CDR3 coding DNA: TGTGCCAGCAGAAAGGATCAGGGGATCTATGGCTACACCTTC.

This chain uses TRBV19 with TRBJ2-1; 8 positions match TRBD1. The V segment lost 3 bases and the J segment 8 bases; nucleotides outside the gene matches: 9. The CDR3 length is 15 residues. Germline V lookup: CDR1 LNHDA, CDR2 SQIVND (reference sequence). CDR3 nucleotides: TGTGCCAGTAGTATCATCGGCCAGGGGGCTTATGAGCAGTTCTTC. It encodes CASSIIGQGAYEQFF. Full variable domain (outside the CDR3, taken from reference TRBV19 and TRBJ2-1): DGGITQSPKYLFRKEGQNVTLSCEQNLNHDAMYWYRQDPGQGLRLIYYSQIVNDFQKGDIAEGYSVSREKKESFPLTVTSAQKNPTAFYLCASSIIGQGAYEQFFGPGTRLTVL.